The entry that follows covers one T cell receptor (beta chain) sequence. What it recognizes is unknown. This sample stems from a study of type 1 regulatory T cells. Trimming left V 4 bases short and J 5 bases short, with 21 bases between. The V gene's germline CDR1 is SGHRS and CDR2 YFSETQ. CDR3 length: 16 amino acids. A single record per CDR3 protein comes from TCRdb applying MiXCR to the reads. The table records roughly 62,000 distinct CDR3 sequences, over 50% of them present only once. This sequence originates from a human donor in good health. Sequenced input: cultured non-Tr1 T cells, either the whole culture or a sorted T cell fraction (not recorded which). This chain uses TRBV5-1 with TRBJ2-5; D is undetermined. The CDR3 region has the DNA TGCGCCAGCAGCCCCCCCGGGTTCACTATGGGCGAGACCCAGTACTTC. This codes for CASSPPGFTMGETQYF. Based on the CDR3 plus reference TRBV5-1 and TRBJ2-5, the full variable domain is KAGVTQTPRYLIKTRGQQVTLSCSPISGHRSVSWYQQTPGQGLQFLFEYFSETQRNKGNFPGRFSGRQFSNSRSEMNVSTLELGDSALYLCASSPPGFTMGETQYFGPGTRLLVL.